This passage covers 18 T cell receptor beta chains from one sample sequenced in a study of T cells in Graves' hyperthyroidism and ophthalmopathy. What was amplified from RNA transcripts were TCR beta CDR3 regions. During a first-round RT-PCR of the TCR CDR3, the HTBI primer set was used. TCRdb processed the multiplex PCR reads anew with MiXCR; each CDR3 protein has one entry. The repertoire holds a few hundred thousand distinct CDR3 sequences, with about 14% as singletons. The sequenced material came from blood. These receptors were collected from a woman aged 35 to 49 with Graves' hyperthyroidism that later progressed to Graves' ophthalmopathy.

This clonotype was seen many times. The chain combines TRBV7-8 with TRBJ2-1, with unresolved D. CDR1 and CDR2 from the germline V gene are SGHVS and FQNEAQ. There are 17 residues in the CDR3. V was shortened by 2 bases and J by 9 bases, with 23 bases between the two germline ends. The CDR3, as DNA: TGTGCCAGCAGCTTACTAAGAACGGGCGCGGCCCCGGGTGAGCAGTTCTTC. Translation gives CASSLLRTGAAPGEQFF.

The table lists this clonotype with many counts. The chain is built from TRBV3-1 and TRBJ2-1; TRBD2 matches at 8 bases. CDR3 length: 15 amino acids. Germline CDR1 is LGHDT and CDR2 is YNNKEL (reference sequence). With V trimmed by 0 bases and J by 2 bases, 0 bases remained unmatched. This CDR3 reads CASSQDSGTYNEQFF. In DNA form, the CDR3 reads TGTGCCAGCAGCCAAGATAGCGGGACCTACAATGAGCAGTTCTTC.

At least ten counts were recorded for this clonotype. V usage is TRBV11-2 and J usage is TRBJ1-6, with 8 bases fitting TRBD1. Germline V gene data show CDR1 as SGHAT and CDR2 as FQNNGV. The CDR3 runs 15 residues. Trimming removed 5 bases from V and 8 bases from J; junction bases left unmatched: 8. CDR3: CASSRGQGGDSPLHF. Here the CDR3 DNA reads TGTGCCAGCAGCCGTGGACAGGGCGGGGATTCACCCCTCCACTTT.

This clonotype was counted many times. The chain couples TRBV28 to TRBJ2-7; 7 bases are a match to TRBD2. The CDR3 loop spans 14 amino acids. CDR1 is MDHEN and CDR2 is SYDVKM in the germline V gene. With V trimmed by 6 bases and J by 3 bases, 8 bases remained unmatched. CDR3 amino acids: CASRSSGGGYEQYF. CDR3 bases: TGTGCCAGCAGATCGAGTGGGGGGGGCTACGAGCAGTACTTC. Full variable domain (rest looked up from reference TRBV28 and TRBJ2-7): DVKVTQSSRYLVKRTGEKVFLECVQDMDHENMFWYRQDPGLGLRLIYFSYDVKMKEKGDIPEGYSVSREKKERFSLILESASTNQTSMYLCASRSSGGGYEQYFGPGTRLTVT.

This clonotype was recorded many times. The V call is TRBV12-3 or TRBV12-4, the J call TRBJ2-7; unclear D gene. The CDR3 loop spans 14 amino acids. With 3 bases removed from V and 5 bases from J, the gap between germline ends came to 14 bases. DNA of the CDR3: TGTGCCAGCAGTTTGAACAGTCCTTGGGACGAGCAGTACTTC. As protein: CASSLNSPWDEQYF.

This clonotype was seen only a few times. CDR3 amino acids: CASTSVAGTGELFF. The CDR3 DNA is TGTGCCAGTACTTCCGTCGCTGGGACCGGGGAGCTGTTTTTT. The chain links TRBV19 to TRBJ2-2; D remains unclear. Germline V gives CDR1 LNHDA, CDR2 SQIVND (reference sequence). The CDR3 sequence is 14 residues long. V dropped 7 bases and J dropped 5 bases, with 14 bases sitting between them.

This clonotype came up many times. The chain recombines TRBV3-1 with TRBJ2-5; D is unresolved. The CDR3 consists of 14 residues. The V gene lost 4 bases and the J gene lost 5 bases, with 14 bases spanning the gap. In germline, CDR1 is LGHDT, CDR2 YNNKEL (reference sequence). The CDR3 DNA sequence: TGTGCCAGCAGCCGGGATATAGCCCAGGAGACCCAGTACTTC. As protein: CASSRDIAQETQYF.

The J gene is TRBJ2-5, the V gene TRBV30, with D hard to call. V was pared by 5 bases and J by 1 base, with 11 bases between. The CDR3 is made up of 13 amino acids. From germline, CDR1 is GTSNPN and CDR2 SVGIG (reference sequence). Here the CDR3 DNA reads TGTGCCTGGCAGTCAGGATTCCAAGAGACCCAGTACTTC. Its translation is CAWQSGFQETQYF.

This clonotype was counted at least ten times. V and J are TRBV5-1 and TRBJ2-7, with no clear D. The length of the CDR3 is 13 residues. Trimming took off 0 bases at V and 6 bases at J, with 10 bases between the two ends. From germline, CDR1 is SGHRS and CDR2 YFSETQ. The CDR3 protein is CASSLGAGLEQYF. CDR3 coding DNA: TGCGCCAGCAGCTTGGGGGCCGGGCTCGAGCAGTACTTC.

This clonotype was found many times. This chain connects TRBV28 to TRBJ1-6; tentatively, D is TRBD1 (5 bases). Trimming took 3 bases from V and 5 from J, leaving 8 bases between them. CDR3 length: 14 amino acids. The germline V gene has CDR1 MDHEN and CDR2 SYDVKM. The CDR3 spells CASSFLGDNSPLHF. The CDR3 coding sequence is TGTGCCAGCAGTTTTTTGGGGGATAATTCACCCCTCCACTTT.

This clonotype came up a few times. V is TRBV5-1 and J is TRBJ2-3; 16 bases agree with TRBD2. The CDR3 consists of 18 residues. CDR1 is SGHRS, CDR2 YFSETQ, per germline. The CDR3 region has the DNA TGCCTCAGCAGCTTGGGACTAGCGGGAGGGCGCGGGTCAGATACGCAGTATTTT. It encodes CLSSLGLAGGRGSDTQYF.

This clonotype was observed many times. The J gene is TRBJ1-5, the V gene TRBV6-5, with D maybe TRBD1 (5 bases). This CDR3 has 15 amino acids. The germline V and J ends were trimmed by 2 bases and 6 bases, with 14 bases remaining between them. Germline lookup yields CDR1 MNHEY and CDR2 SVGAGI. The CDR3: CASSYPRQRGQPQHF. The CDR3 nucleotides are TGTGCCAGCAGTTACCCCCGACAGAGGGGTCAGCCCCAGCATTTT.

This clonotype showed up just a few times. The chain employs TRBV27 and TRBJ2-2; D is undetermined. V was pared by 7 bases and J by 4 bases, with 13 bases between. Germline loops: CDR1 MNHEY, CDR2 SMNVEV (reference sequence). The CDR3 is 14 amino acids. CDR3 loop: CASTLVGGTGELFF. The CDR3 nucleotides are TGTGCCAGCACCCTCGTCGGTGGCACCGGGGAGCTGTTTTTT.

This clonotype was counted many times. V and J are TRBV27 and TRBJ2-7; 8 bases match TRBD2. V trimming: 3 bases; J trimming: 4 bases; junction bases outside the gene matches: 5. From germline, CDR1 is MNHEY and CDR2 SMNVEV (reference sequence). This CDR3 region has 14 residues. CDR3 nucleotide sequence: TGTGCCAGCAGTTTCGGCGGGGGGAAATACGAGCAGTACTTC. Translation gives CASSFGGGKYEQYF.

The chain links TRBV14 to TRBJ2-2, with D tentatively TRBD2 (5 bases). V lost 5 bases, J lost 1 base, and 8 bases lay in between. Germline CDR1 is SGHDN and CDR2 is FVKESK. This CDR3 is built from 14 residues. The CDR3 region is CASSSSGNTGELFF. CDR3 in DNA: TGTGCCAGCAGCTCCAGCGGGAACACCGGGGAGCTGTTTTTT. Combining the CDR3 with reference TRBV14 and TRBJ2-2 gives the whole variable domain EAGVTQFPSHSVIEKGQTVTLRCDPISGHDNLYWYRRVMGKEIKFLLHFVKESKQDESGMPNNRFLAERTGGTYSTLKVQPAELEDSGVYFCASSSSGNTGELFFGEGSRLTVL.

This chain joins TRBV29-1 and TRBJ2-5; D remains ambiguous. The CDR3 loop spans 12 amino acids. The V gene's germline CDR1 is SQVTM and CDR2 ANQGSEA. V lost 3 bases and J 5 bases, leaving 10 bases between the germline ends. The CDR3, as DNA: TGCAGCGTTGATATCAGTGACGAGACCCAGTACTTC. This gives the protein CSVDISDETQYF. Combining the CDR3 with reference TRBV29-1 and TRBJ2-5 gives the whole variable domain SAVISQKPSRDICQRGTSLTIQCQVDSQVTMMFWYRQQPGQSLTLIATANQGSEATYESGFVIDKFPISRPNLTFSTLTVSNMSPEDSSIYLCSVDISDETQYFGPGTRLLVL.

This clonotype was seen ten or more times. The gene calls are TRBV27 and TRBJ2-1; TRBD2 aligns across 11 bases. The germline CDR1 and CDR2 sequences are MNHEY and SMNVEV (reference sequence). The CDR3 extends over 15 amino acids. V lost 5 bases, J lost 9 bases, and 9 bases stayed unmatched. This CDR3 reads CASSPLAGGVGEQFF. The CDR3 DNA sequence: TGTGCCAGCAGTCCTCTAGCGGGAGGCGTTGGTGAGCAGTTCTTC.

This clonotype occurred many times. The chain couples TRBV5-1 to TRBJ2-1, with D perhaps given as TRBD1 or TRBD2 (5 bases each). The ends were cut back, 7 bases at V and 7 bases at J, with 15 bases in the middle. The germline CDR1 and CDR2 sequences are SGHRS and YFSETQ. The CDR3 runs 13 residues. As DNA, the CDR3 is TGCGCCAGCCGAGGGGAGAGGTGGAATGAGCAGTTCTTC. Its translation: CASRGERWNEQFF.